The source of this TCR beta chain is a study of vaccination effects on CD4 cells after COVID-19. The germline CDR1 and CDR2 sequences are SGHTA and FQGTGA. This CDR3 has 13 residues. With 4 bases removed from V and 1 base from J, the gap between germline ends came to 7 bases. This clone turned up a few times. Its antigen is still unknown. The study's findings and limits: The study enrolled few convalescent patients and sampled no early post-infection timepoints.

This table comes from immunoSEQ multiplex PCR, and its TCRdb copy is limited to in-frame clones, with some not included. The data hold fewer than 85,000 clones, with around 81% observed a single time. Before sequencing, viral peptide pools were used by the ViraFEST assay to expand antigen-specific CD4+ T cells. An approximately 10-day culture period preceded the isolation of CD4+ T cells. Prior SARS-CoV-2 infection was absent in the vaccine recipients, as shown by negative nucleocapsid antibodies. This receptor was taken from a human donor who received a COVID-19 vaccine. Specimen: CD4+ T cells from PBMCs cultured with SARS-CoV-2 spike peptides, collected before COVID-19 vaccination. The gene calls are TRBV7-3 and TRBJ1-1; D unclear. The CDR3 DNA reads TGTGCCAGCAGCTCCGACTGGAACACTGAAGCTTTCTTT. Residues: CASSSDWNTEAFF.